Following are 27 T cell receptor beta chains from one sample sequenced in a study of graft-versus-host responses after intestinal transplantation. Sequenced by immunoSEQ multiplex PCR; TCRdb stores in-frame clones only, minus some. The sample includes 40,000 or so clones, 93% of them seen just once. Sequencing was performed on PBMCs, taken approximately 700 days after intestinal transplantation. These receptor sequences come from a human patient who received an intestinal transplant, so some T cells may come from the graft donor.

The V call is TRBV2, the J call TRBJ2-3; D may be TRBD1 or TRBD2 (6 bases each). The CDR3 runs 16 residues. Germline V gene data show CDR1 as SNHLY and CDR2 as FYNNEI. Trimming cost V 6 bases and J 1 base, with 17 bases left between them. Here the CDR3 reads CASRLQGGYGTDTQYF. CDR3 nucleotides: TGTGCCAGCAGACTACAGGGAGGCTATGGCACAGATACGCAGTATTTT.

The rearrangement uses TRBV5-5 and TRBJ1-5; D call uncertain. CDR3 size: 14 residues. Germline values: CDR1 SGHKS, CDR2 YYEKEE (reference sequence). The V and J ends lost 2 bases and 7 bases respectively, with 13 bases between them. This CDR3 reads CASSFAEGRQPQHF. DNA of the CDR3: TGTGCCAGCAGCTTTGCGGAGGGTCGACAGCCCCAGCATTTT.

This chain connects TRBV7-9 to TRBJ2-5; D is unclear. Looked up from germline, CDR1 is SEHNR and CDR2 is FQNEAQ (reference sequence). Trimming took 4 bases from V and 2 from J, leaving 20 bases between them. This CDR3 spans 17 amino acids. The CDR3 DNA is TGTGCCAGCAGCTCGTTTGAACTACAAGTAATACAAGAGACCCAGTACTTC. This encodes CASSSFELQVIQETQYF. Combining the CDR3 with reference TRBV7-9 and TRBJ2-5 gives the whole variable domain DTGVSQNPRHKITKRGQNVTFRCDPISEHNRLYWYRQTLGQGPEFLTYFQNEAQLEKSRLLSDRFSAERPKGSFSTLEIQRTEQGDSAMYLCASSSFELQVIQETQYFGPGTRLLVL.

The V gene is TRBV9, the J gene TRBJ2-2, with D possibly being TRBD2 (6 bases). Germline-derived CDR1 and CDR2 are SGDLS and YYNGEE. V lost 4 bases and J lost 0, with 10 bases in between. CDR3 length equals 15 residues. CDR3 DNA sequence: TGTGCCAGCAGCCCCCGGGGGACGAACACCGGGGAGCTGTTTTTT. It yields the protein CASSPRGTNTGELFF.

The rearrangement links TRBV1 to TRBJ1-6; the table names TRBD1, a call not compared with the DNA. TRBV1 is designated a pseudogene. There are 15 residues in the CDR3. CDR3 sequence (DNA): TGCACCAGCAGCCAAGATTCACAGGGGGATTCACCCCTCCACTTT. This gives the protein CTSSQDSQGDSPLHF.

This clone was picked up a small number of times. This sequence joins TRBV4-1 and TRBJ2-3; no clear D. Germline CDR1 reads MGHRA; CDR2 reads YSYEKL. Trimming removed 2 bases at V and 3 bases at J, with 12 bases between. This CDR3 spans 15 amino acids. The CDR3 DNA follows: TGCGCCAGCAGCCAACCCACAAGTAGAACAGATACGCAGTATTTT. It is translated as CASSQPTSRTDTQYF.

The V gene is TRBV29-1, the J gene TRBJ2-7; tentative D call: TRBD1 (6 bases). V gave up 4 bases and J gave up 1 base, with 14 bases separating them. In germline, CDR1 is SQVTM, CDR2 ANQGSEA. The CDR3 is 14 amino acids. CDR3 protein: CSVAWTVASYEQYF. CDR3 nucleotide sequence: TGCAGCGTTGCCTGGACAGTCGCTTCCTACGAGCAGTACTTC.

This clone was seen a single time. The chain links TRBV6-5 to TRBJ2-7, with TRBD1 matching over 11 bases. V gave up 4 bases and J gave up 5 bases; unmatched junction bases: 10. Germline V gene lookup returns CDR1 MNHEY and CDR2 SVGAGI. The CDR3 is 16 amino acids. DNA of the CDR3: TGTGCCAGCAGTTTATCGAGGGGACAGGGGGTTAACGAGCAGTACTTC. Translation gives CASSLSRGQGVNEQYF.

The chain employs TRBV5-1 and TRBJ2-5; 10 nucleotides match TRBD2. The ends lost 8 bases at V and 2 bases at J; junction bases unmatched: 15. CDR1 is SGHRS and CDR2 is YFSETQ in the germline V gene. This CDR3 is 17 amino acids long. CDR3 protein: CASMRGSGLASQETQYF. For the CDR3, the DNA is TGCGCCAGTATGAGGGGGTCGGGACTAGCGAGTCAAGAGACCCAGTACTTC.

The V call is TRBV7-9, the J call TRBJ2-5; 11 bases match TRBD2. Trimming at V came to 4 bases and at J to 5 bases, leaving 9 bases not matched to a gene. The CDR3 sequence is 16 residues long. Germline CDR1 and CDR2: SEHNR and FQNEAQ (reference sequence). This CDR3 reads CASSSPGLAVRETQYF. CDR3 sequence (DNA): TGTGCCAGCAGCTCACCGGGACTAGCGGTACGGGAGACCCAGTACTTC.

This chain links TRBV7-3 with TRBJ1-6; D is uncertain. Germline V gives CDR1 SGHTA, CDR2 FQGTGA. The CDR3 is 13 amino acids. V was pared by 0 bases and J by 9 bases, with 6 bases between. In DNA form, the CDR3 reads TGTGCCAGCAGCTTAACGGGCAGTTCACCCCTCCACTTT. Amino acid sequence: CASSLTGSSPLHF. Complete variable domain (other parts from reference TRBV7-3 and TRBJ1-6): GAGVSQTPSNKVTEKGKYVELRCDPISGHTALYWYRQSLGQGPEFLIYFQGTGAADDSGLPNDRFFAVRPEGSVSTLKIQRTERGDSAVYLCASSLTGSSPLHFGNGTRLTVT.

V usage is TRBV6-1 and J usage is TRBJ2-7, with D perhaps assigned TRBD1 or TRBD2 (6 bases each). Trimming removed 3 bases from V and 3 bases from J, with 27 bases in between. The germline V gene has CDR1 MNHNS and CDR2 SASEGT. The CDR3 covers 19 residues. CDR3: CASSDRDKGAGGPGYEQYF. DNA for the CDR3: TGTGCCAGCAGTGATCGGGACAAGGGCGCCGGAGGGCCGGGCTACGAGCAGTACTTC.

This sequence joins TRBV7-9 and TRBJ2-5; 12 positions match TRBD2. After removal of 8 bases from V and 2 bases from J, the junction contained 15 bases not matched to a gene. This CDR3 comprises 18 residues. The germline CDR1 and CDR2 sequences are SEHNR and FQNEAQ (reference sequence). The CDR3 nucleotides are TGTGCCAGCCCTCCTCCGGGACTAGCGGGTCTGACTCAAGAGACCCAGTACTTC. It specifies CASPPPGLAGLTQETQYF. Full variable domain (outside the CDR3, taken from reference TRBV7-9 and TRBJ2-5): DTGVSQNPRHKITKRGQNVTFRCDPISEHNRLYWYRQTLGQGPEFLTYFQNEAQLEKSRLLSDRFSAERPKGSFSTLEIQRTEQGDSAMYLCASPPPGLAGLTQETQYFGPGTRLLVL.

This clone was recorded once. The chain links TRBV6-1 to TRBJ1-1, with a weak D call TRBD1 (5 bases). The CDR3 is 14 amino acids. Germline lookup yields CDR1 MNHNS and CDR2 SASEGT. The ends were cut back, 3 bases at V and 3 bases at J, with 11 bases in the middle. CDR3 DNA sequence: TGTGCCAGCAGTGAGGGGCGGGGGGACACTGAAGCTTTCTTT. Amino acids: CASSEGRGDTEAFF.

The V gene is TRBV29-1, the J gene TRBJ2-1; 7 bases align to TRBD2. The length of the CDR3 is 14 residues. The junction had 7 bases not matched to a gene; V was cut back by 6 bases and J by 2 bases. In germline, CDR1 is SQVTM, CDR2 ANQGSEA. CDR3 region: CSVREDLTYNEQFF. CDR3 DNA: TGCAGCGTCCGGGAGGACTTAACCTACAATGAGCAGTTCTTC.

V and J are TRBV10-3 and TRBJ1-2, with D possibly being TRBD1 (5 bases). V was shortened by 8 bases and J by 5 bases, with 21 bases between the two germline ends. The CDR3 sequence is 15 residues long. Germline V gene lookup returns CDR1 ENHRY and CDR2 SYGVKD. CDR3 region: CAISPVGGSAYGYTF. CDR3 bases: TGTGCCATCTCTCCTGTGGGGGGGAGCGCGTATGGCTACACCTTC.

This rearrangement joins TRBV2 to TRBJ1-2, with D possibly being TRBD1 (5 bases). CDR1 and CDR2 from the germline V gene are SNHLY and FYNNEI. The CDR3 length is 14 residues. The V and J ends lost 2 bases and 6 bases respectively, with 13 bases between them. DNA of the CDR3: TGTGCCAGCAGTGAACTGGCAGGGCATCATGGCTACACCTTC. It yields the protein CASSELAGHHGYTF.

The chain uses TRBV6-5 and TRBJ2-7; 9 nucleotides agree with TRBD2. V lost 5 bases and J lost 6; bases outside the gene matches: 11. CDR3 size: 15 residues. Germline V CDR1 and CDR2: MNHEY, SVGAGI. CDR3 DNA sequence: TGTGCCAGCAGTCACGGACTAGCGACACGGTCCGAGCAGTACTTC. Translated: CASSHGLATRSEQYF.

This clone was counted once. The genes are TRBV28 and TRBJ2-7; weak D call: TRBD1 (5 bases). Per the germline V gene, CDR1 is MDHEN and CDR2 is SYDVKM. CDR3 size: 13 residues. Deletions cut 2 bases from V and 2 bases from J, with 7 bases between. The CDR3 loop is CASSLTGPYEQYF. Here the CDR3 DNA reads TGTGCCAGCAGTTTAACAGGACCCTACGAGCAGTACTTC.

The J gene is TRBJ2-2, the V gene TRBV5-6; TRBD2 aligns across 9 bases. V shed 6 bases and J 4 bases; nucleotides not matched to a gene: 16. The CDR3 loop spans 18 amino acids. The germline CDR1 and CDR2 sequences are SGHDT and YYEEEE. The CDR3 bases are TGTGCCAGCACCGGTGGGACTAGCCTAATCTGGAGCACCGGGGAGCTGTTTTTT. Protein sequence: CASTGGTSLIWSTGELFF.

The CDR3 DNA sequence: TGTGCCAGCGGCCGGACACCTACATCCTACGAGCAGTACTTC. Protein sequence: CASGRTPTSYEQYF. This chain joins TRBV6-5 and TRBJ2-7, with D possibly TRBD1 on 5 matching bases. The germline V gene encodes CDR1 MNHEY and CDR2 SVGAGI. The CDR3 covers 14 residues. V dropped 8 bases and J dropped 1 base, with 15 bases sitting between them.

The chain uses TRBV11-1 and TRBJ2-7; tentatively, D is TRBD2 (6 bases). Looked up from germline, CDR1 is SGHAT and CDR2 is FQDESV (reference sequence). The CDR3 extends over 15 amino acids. Trimming cost V 5 bases and J 0 bases, with 14 bases left between them. The CDR3 nucleotides read TGTGCCAGCAGCCGGGGACTGACGAACTCCTACGAGCAGTACTTC. This encodes CASSRGLTNSYEQYF. Drawing the rest from reference TRBV11-1 and TRBJ2-7, the complete variable domain is EAEVAQSPRYKITEKSQAVAFWCDPISGHATLYWYRQILGQGPELLVQFQDESVVDDSQLPKDRFSAERLKGVDSTLKIQPAELGDSAMYLCASSRGLTNSYEQYFGPGTRLTVT.

The rearrangement links TRBV19 to TRBJ1-5; D unclear. Trimming cost V 10 bases and J 5 bases, with 15 bases left between them. The CDR3 runs 13 residues. Germline V gives CDR1 LNHDA, CDR2 SQIVND (reference sequence). Here the CDR3 reads CATQDRLDQPQHF. In nucleotides, the CDR3 is TGTGCCACGCAAGACCGGCTTGATCAGCCCCAGCATTTT.

J is TRBJ1-1 and V is TRBV13, with 8 bases identical to TRBD1. Unmatched junction bases numbered 5, after V lost 4 bases and J lost 7 bases. In germline, CDR1 is PRHDT, CDR2 FYEKMQ (reference sequence). The CDR3 runs to 13 residues. DNA for the CDR3: TGTGCCAGCAGCTCGGGACAGGATCATGAAGCTTTCTTT. It encodes CASSSGQDHEAFF.

The rearrangement links TRBV19 to TRBJ2-7; possibly TRBD1 for D (6 bases). This CDR3 spans 14 amino acids. Trimming removed 4 bases at V and 4 bases at J, with 14 bases between. Germline CDR1 reads LNHDA; CDR2 reads SQIVND (reference sequence). CDR3 bases: TGTGCCAGTAGTAGAATTTCAGGGGAGTACGAGCAGTACTTC. It codes for CASSRISGEYEQYF.

This clone appeared once. This chain connects TRBV30 to TRBJ2-7, with D possibly being TRBD2 (5 bases). This CDR3 has 14 amino acids. The germline V gene encodes CDR1 GTSNPN and CDR2 SVGIG (reference sequence). V lost 5 bases and J lost 6, with 20 bases in between. CDR3 region: CAWVLHGIRGEQYF. CDR3 in DNA: TGTGCCTGGGTTTTACACGGGATACGTGGCGAGCAGTACTTC.

The chain couples TRBV6-5 to TRBJ2-7; D may be TRBD1 (5 bases). Deletions cut 2 bases from V and 6 bases from J, with 14 bases between. Germline-derived CDR1 and CDR2 are MNHEY and SVGAGI. This CDR3 contains 14 residues. The CDR3 bases are TGTGCCAGCAGTTACGGCCCCTACAGGTCCGAGCAGTACTTC. The encoded protein is CASSYGPYRSEQYF.